This entry is about one T cell receptor beta chain. What it recognizes is unknown. Produced via immunoSEQ multiplex PCR; TCRdb's table is partial and in-frame only. There are about 59,000 clones in the sample; more than 85% occur only once, and roughly 2.7% lies in the top ten. Per the germline V gene, CDR1 is SGHTA and CDR2 is FQGNSA. CDR3 length equals 13 residues. V shed 10 bases and J 6 bases; nucleotides not matched to a gene: 5. The data derive from a study of a mutant IDH1 vaccine in newly diagnosed glioma. Study as a whole: Patients' prior therapy spanned radiotherapy, temozolomide, or both; most underwent both. Study results and caveats: Changes in top peripheral clonotypes did not appear linked to pseudoprogression. Immune responses arising from the vaccine appeared in roughly 95% of patients.

Time point described: baseline, week 1 (first vaccination visit). Treatment defined: pre-vaccination baseline after standard-of-care therapy. Newly diagnosed WHO grade 3 or 4 IDH1-mutant, ATRX-lost astrocytomas were identified in the donors. The sequenced sample was PBMCs, obtained from a glioma patient treated with radiotherapy, temozolomide or both. The chain combines TRBV7-2 with TRBJ2-2; TRBD1 matches at 10 bases. The sequence was collected from a man aged 50 to 59 with glioma. The CDR3 nucleotides read TGTGCCATCCGACAGGGGGCCGCCGGGGAGCTGTTTTTT. It encodes CAIRQGAAGELFF.